The clone carrying this T cell receptor (beta chain) was picked up a small number of times. Its cognate antigen is unknown. Generated by immunoSEQ multiplex PCR, the TCRdb table keeps only in-frame clones and is missing some. The table has around 94,000 clones, around 85% seen once. The data originate from a study of OX40 agonist ivuxolimab in advanced cancers. Regarding the study as a whole: In general, CD8+ T cells held more expanded clones than CD4+ did, on average.

The CDR3 has 15 residues. Per germline, CDR1 LGHNA and CDR2 YSLEER. V shed 4 bases, J shed 6 bases, and the junction held 5 bases outside the gene matches. This clonotype originated in an adult with an advanced solid tumor such as melanoma, head and neck, liver or kidney cancer. The chain has TRBV4-3 and TRBJ2-2; 10 bases agree with TRBD1. The sample was CD4+ or CD8+ T cells sorted from blood, taken in a trial of the OX40 agonist ivuxolimab. The CDR3 DNA sequence: TGCGCCAGCAGCCCGGGACAGGGGATTGCCGGGGAGCTGTTTTTT. Protein product: CASSPGQGIAGELFF.